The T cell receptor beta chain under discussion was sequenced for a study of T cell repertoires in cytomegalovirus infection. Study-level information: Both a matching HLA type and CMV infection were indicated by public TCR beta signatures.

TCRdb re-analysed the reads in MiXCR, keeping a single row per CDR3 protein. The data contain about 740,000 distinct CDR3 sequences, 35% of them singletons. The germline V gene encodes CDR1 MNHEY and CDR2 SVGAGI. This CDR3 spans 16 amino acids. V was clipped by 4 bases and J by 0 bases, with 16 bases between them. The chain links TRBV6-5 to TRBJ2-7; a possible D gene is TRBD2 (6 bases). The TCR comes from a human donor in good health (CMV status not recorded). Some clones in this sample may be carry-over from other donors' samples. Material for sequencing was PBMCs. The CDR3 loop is CASSSPGGDPSYEQYF. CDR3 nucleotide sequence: TGTGCCAGCAGTTCCCCGGGCGGGGACCCCTCCTACGAGCAGTACTTC.